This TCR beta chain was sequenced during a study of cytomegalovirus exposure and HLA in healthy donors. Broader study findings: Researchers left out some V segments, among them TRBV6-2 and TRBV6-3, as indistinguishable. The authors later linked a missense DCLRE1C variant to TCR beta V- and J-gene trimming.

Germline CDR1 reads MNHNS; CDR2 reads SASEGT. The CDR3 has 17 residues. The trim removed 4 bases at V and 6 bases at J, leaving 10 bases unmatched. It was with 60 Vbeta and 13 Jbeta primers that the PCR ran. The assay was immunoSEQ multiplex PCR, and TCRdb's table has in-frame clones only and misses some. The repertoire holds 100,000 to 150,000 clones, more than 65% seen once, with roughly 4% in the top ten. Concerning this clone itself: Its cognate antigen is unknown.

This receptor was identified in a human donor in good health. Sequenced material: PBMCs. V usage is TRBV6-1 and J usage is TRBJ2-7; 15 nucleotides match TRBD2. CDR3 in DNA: TGTGCCAGCAGTGGGGGACTAGCGGGAGGCCGGGGGGTCGAGCAGTACTTC. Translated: CASSGGLAGGRGVEQYF.